A selection of T cell receptor beta chains follows, all from one sample in a study of cytomegalovirus exposure and HLA in healthy donors. Produced via immunoSEQ multiplex PCR; TCRdb's table is partial and in-frame only. The specimen's table records some 130,000 clones. Sequenced sample: PBMCs. These receptors were taken from a woman aged 55-70 years in good health and CMV-seronegative. Each CDR3 is given with its conserved first and last residue. A D gene is named only where the DNA matches it firmly.

>TRBV1|NA|TRBJ2-7
CTSSQGHRGLETYEQYF
TGCACCAGCAGCCAAGGTCATCGGGGACTGGAGACCTACGAGCAGTACTTC
>TRBV5-6|TRBD2|TRBJ2-3
CASSLPGTSGTGADTQYF
TGTGCCAGCAGCTTACCCGGGACTAGCGGCACGGGCGCAGATACGCAGTATTTT
>TRBV29-1|NA|TRBJ1-3
CSAIRGFSGNTIYF
TGCAGCGCCATCAGAGGGTTCTCTGGAAACACCATATATTTT
>TRBV18|NA|TRBJ1-1
CASSPPGRAPSEAFF
TGTGCCAGCTCACCACCAGGCAGGGCACCCTCTGAAGCTTTCTTT
>TRBV5-1|TRBD2|TRBJ2-3
CASSFGGTSGRQDTQYF
TGCGCCAGCAGCTTCGGTGGGACTAGCGGGAGACAAGATACGCAGTATTTT
>TRBV27|NA|TRBJ2-7
CASRSGYEQYF
TGTGCCAGCAGATCAGGGTACGAGCAGTACTTC
>TRBV10-2|TRBD1|TRBJ1-5
CASSGTGGQQPQHF
TGCGCCAGCTCCGGGACAGGGGGCCAACAGCCCCAGCATTTT
>TRBV27|TRBD1|TRBJ1-4
CASSSNPGQGPANEKLFF
TGTGCCAGCAGTTCAAATCCGGGACAGGGGCCCGCTAATGAAAAACTGTTTTTT
>TRBV13|TRBD2|TRBJ2-5
CASRQERGGTETQYF
TGTGCCAGCAGGCAGGAGCGGGGGGGAACAGAGACCCAGTACTTC
>TRBV14|TRBD2|TRBJ2-1
CASSQGLAGSDHEQFF
TGTGCCAGCAGCCAGGGACTAGCGGGGAGCGACCATGAGCAGTTCTTC
>TRBV7-3|NA|TRBJ1-1
CASSLKGQGMNTEAFF
TGTGCCAGCAGCTTAAAGGGTCAGGGGATGAACACTGAAGCTTTCTTT
>TRBV30|NA|TRBJ2-7
CAWRGSQGSYEQYF
TGTGCCTGGAGAGGGTCGCAGGGCTCCTACGAGCAGTACTTC
>TRBV7-8|NA|TRBJ1-1
CASSLGVHGGYEAFF
TGTGCCAGCAGCTTAGGTGTTCACGGTGGTTATGAAGCTTTCTTT
>TRBV27|TRBD1|TRBJ2-5
CASREAPGQGTQYF
TGTGCCAGCCGAGAAGCCCCGGGACAGGGGACCCAGTACTTC
>TRBV4-1|NA|TRBJ2-1
CASSQDSRVSYNEQFF
TGCGCCAGCAGCCAAGATTCCAGGGTGTCCTACAATGAGCAGTTCTTC
>TRBV6-1|TRBD1|TRBJ1-1
CASAWDRGNTEAFF
TGTGCCAGCGCCTGGGACAGGGGGAACACTGAAGCTTTCTTT
>TRBV7-9|NA|TRBJ2-1
CASSPTYNEQFF
TGTGCCAGCAGCCCTACGTACAATGAGCAGTTCTTC
>TRBV9|NA|TRBJ1-3
CASSAGTPGNTIYF
TGTGCCAGCAGCGCCGGGACACCTGGAAACACCATATATTTT
>TRBV7-9|TRBD2|TRBJ2-3
CASSDSGGSGTDTQYF
TGTGCCAGCAGCGATAGCGGGGGGTCGGGAACAGATACGCAGTATTTT
>TRBV2|NA|TRBJ2-4
CASSEVGIAKNIQYF
TGTGCCAGCAGTGAAGTGGGCATAGCCAAAAACATTCAGTACTTC
>TRBV2|NA|TRBJ2-7
CASSPGSPQYF
TGTGCCAGCAGCCCAGGGTCGCCCCAGTACTTC
>TRBV2|NA|TRBJ2-7
CASGGAYEQYF
TGTGCCAGCGGAGGGGCTTACGAGCAGTACTTC
>TRBV6-1|NA|TRBJ2-5
CASSSGQAETQYF
TGTGCCAGCAGTTCCGGACAAGCAGAGACCCAGTACTTC
>TRBV6-5|NA|TRBJ2-7
CASSFRGSYEQYF
TGTGCCAGCAGCTTCCGAGGCTCCTACGAGCAGTACTTC
>TRBV6-5|TRBD2|TRBJ2-3
CASSYLAGGRPDTQYF
TGTGCCAGCAGCTACTTAGCGGGAGGGCGGCCAGATACGCAGTATTTT
>TRBV10-3|TRBD1|TRBJ1-2
CAITGGRDGYTF
TGTGCCATAACAGGGGGCAGAGATGGCTACACCTTC
>TRBV5-4|NA|TRBJ1-1
CASSSWFGIGRKNTEAFF
TGTGCCAGCAGCTCGTGGTTCGGGATCGGACGAAAGAACACTGAAGCTTTCTTT
>TRBV28|NA|TRBJ2-7
CASSSRSTFRASGQYF
TGTGCCAGCAGTTCCCGATCGACCTTCAGGGCCTCGGGGCAGTACTTC
>TRBV2|NA|TRBJ1-4
CASRTGTINEKLFF
TGTGCCAGCAGAACCGGGACAATTAATGAAAAACTGTTTTTT
>TRBV19|NA|TRBJ1-2
CASSTQTGTGGYTF
TGTGCCAGTAGTACCCAGACAGGTACCGGTGGCTACACCTTC
>TRBV9|NA|TRBJ1-1
CASSKGGVVNTEAFF
TGTGCCAGCAGCAAGGGGGGGGTGGTGAACACTGAAGCTTTCTTT
>TRBV10-1|TRBD2|TRBJ2-1
CASSSLSKVLAANEQFF
TGCGCCAGCAGCTCCCTTTCAAAGGTACTAGCGGCCAATGAGCAGTTCTTC
>TRBV11-2|TRBD1|TRBJ2-7
CASSQGVSLYEQYF
TGTGCCAGCAGCCAGGGGGTTTCACTCTACGAGCAGTACTTC
>TRBV6-4|NA|TRBJ2-2
CASSDSYRVDTGELFF
TGTGCCAGCAGTGACTCGTACAGGGTGGACACCGGGGAGCTGTTTTTT
>TRBV7-9|TRBD1|TRBJ2-7
CASSFGTGSSYEQYF
TGTGCCAGCAGCTTTGGGACAGGGTCCTCCTACGAGCAGTACTTC
>TRBV2|NA|TRBJ2-7
CASSGTSYEQYF
TGTGCCAGCAGTGGAACAAGCTACGAGCAGTACTTC
>TRBV9|TRBD1|TRBJ2-7
CASSGRDSNYEQYF
TGTGCCAGCAGCGGCCGGGACAGCAACTACGAGCAGTACTTC
>TRBV19|TRBD1|TRBJ2-6
CASSRRDRGPSGANVLTF
TGTGCCAGTAGTCGCCGGGACAGGGGGCCTTCTGGGGCCAACGTCCTGACTTTC
>TRBV28|NA|TRBJ1-2
CASRSTGNYGYTF
TGTGCCAGCAGGTCGACAGGAAACTATGGCTACACCTTC
>TRBV5-1|NA|TRBJ1-5
CASSRDKDQPQHF
TGCGCCAGCAGCCGGGACAAGGATCAGCCCCAGCATTTT
>TRBV4-1|NA|TRBJ2-1
CASSQERVNEQFF
TGCGCCAGCAGCCAAGAACGGGTCAATGAGCAGTTCTTC
>TRBV5-1|TRBD1|TRBJ1-2
CASSYRDRGNPNYGYTF
TGCGCCAGCAGCTACCGGGACAGGGGTAATCCTAACTATGGCTACACCTTC
>TRBV11-3|NA|TRBJ1-1
CASSFGENTEAFF
TGTGCCAGCAGCTTTGGAGAGAACACTGAAGCTTTCTTT
>TRBV12-5|TRBD2|TRBJ2-1
CASGRGTSGNNEQFF
TGTGCTAGTGGAAGAGGGACTAGCGGGAATAATGAGCAGTTCTTC
>TRBV7-6|TRBD1|TRBJ2-2
CASSLRDRDTGELFF
TGTGCCAGCAGCTTAAGGGACAGGGACACCGGGGAGCTGTTTTTT
>TRBV28|TRBD1|TRBJ2-3
CASTTGTERTDTQYF
TGTGCCAGCACTACCGGGACAGAAAGAACAGATACGCAGTATTTT
>TRBV2|NA|TRBJ1-2
CASSEGGPNYGYTF
TGTGCCAGCAGTGAGGGCGGGCCGAACTATGGCTACACCTTC
>TRBV7-9|TRBD1|TRBJ1-5
CASSLGDRGPEALNQPQHF
TGTGCCAGCAGCTTAGGGGACAGGGGGCCTGAAGCCTTAAATCAGCCCCAGCATTTT
>TRBV11-2|NA|TRBJ1-6
CASSLLRESPLHF
TGTGCCAGCAGCTTATTGCGTGAATCACCCCTCCACTTT
>TRBV5-1|TRBD1|TRBJ2-3
CASSSLGQGLTDTQYF
TGCGCCAGCAGCTCCTTAGGACAGGGATTAACAGATACGCAGTATTTT
>TRBV27|NA|TRBJ1-2
CASTLTGGYGGYTF
TGTGCCAGCACCCTCACGGGGGGGTATGGTGGCTACACCTTC
>TRBV5-4|TRBD1|TRBJ2-7
CASSLGDRGLYEQYF
TGTGCCAGCAGCTTGGGGGACAGGGGGCTGTACGAGCAGTACTTC
>TRBV19|NA|TRBJ2-7
CASSTHRAEQYF
TGTGCCAGTAGTACCCACAGGGCTGAGCAGTACTTC
>TRBV7-9|NA|TRBJ2-2
CASSSFLVPTGELFF
TGTGCCAGCAGCTCTTTTCTAGTTCCCACCGGGGAGCTGTTTTTT
>TRBV5-5|TRBD2|TRBJ2-2
CASSSTSGGARTGELFF
TGTGCCAGCAGCTCAACTAGCGGGGGGGCCCGAACCGGGGAGCTGTTTTTT
>TRBV29-1|TRBD2|TRBJ2-7
CSVVGSSGGAYEQYF
TGCAGCGTTGTTGGGTCTAGCGGGGGGGCCTACGAGCAGTACTTC
>TRBV18|NA|TRBJ1-1
CASSAPDLTEAFF
TGTGCCAGCTCAGCCCCAGATCTCACTGAAGCTTTCTTT